The T cell receptor (beta chain) described here comes from a study of T cell responses to AZD1222 COVID-19 vaccine. Study results and limitations: Sampled repertoires all dated from after the peak T cell response. CD4 TCRs associated with vaccination spanned spike, dominating at 160-218 and 743-854. Targets within unmutated variant regions were reportedly found for nearly half of spike-specific TCRs.

Sequenced by immunoSEQ multiplex PCR; TCRdb stores in-frame clones only, minus some. Altogether about 150,000 clones are present, less than 95% being singletons, with the ten largest covering 1.8%. For this clone: Its antigen is unidentified.

Trimming took off 3 bases at V and 0 bases at J, with 12 bases between the two ends. The CDR3 extends over 16 amino acids. Germline-derived CDR1 and CDR2 are MDHEN and SYDVKM. This TCR was sampled from an adult in good health. V gene TRBV28 combines with J gene TRBJ2-1; D may match TRBD1 or TRBD2 (5 bases each). The sequencing used peripheral blood, collected on day 0 of AZD1222 vaccination. The CDR3 spells CASSFGGRGSYNEQFF. DNA for the CDR3: TGTGCCAGCAGTTTTGGGGGAAGAGGCTCCTACAATGAGCAGTTCTTC.